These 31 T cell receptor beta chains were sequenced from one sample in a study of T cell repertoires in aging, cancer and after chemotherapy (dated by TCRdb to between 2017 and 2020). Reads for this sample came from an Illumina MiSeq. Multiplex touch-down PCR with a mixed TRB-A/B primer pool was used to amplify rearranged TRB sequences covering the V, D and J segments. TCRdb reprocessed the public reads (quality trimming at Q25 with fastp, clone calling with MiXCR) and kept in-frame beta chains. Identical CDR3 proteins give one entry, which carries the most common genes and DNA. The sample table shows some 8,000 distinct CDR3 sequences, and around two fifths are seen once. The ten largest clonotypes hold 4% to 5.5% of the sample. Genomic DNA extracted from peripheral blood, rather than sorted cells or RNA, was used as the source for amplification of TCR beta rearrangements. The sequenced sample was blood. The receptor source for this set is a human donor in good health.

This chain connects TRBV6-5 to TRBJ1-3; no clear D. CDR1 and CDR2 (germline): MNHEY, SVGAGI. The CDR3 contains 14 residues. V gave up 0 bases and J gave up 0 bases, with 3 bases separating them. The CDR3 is CASSYSNSGNTIYF. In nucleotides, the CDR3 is TGTGCCAGCAGTTACTCAAACTCTGGAAACACCATATATTTT.

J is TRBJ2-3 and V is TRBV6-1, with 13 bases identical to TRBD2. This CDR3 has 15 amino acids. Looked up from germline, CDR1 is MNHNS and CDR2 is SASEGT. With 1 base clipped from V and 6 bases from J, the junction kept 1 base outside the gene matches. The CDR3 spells CASSEGTSGSDTQYF. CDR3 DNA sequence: TGTGCCAGCAGTGAAGGGACTAGCGGGAGCGATACGCAGTATTTT.

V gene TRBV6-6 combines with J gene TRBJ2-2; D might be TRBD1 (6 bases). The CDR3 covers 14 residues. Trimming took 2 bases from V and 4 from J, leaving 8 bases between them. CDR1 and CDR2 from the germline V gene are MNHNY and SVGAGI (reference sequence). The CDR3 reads CASSYNRVTGELFF. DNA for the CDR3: TGTGCCAGCAGTTACAACAGGGTCACCGGGGAGCTGTTTTTT.

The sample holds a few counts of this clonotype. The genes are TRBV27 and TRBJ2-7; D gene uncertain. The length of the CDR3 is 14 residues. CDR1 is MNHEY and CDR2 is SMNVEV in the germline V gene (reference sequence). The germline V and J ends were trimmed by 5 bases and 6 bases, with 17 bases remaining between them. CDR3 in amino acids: CASSEAASIGEQYF. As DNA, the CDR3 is TGTGCCAGCAGTGAAGCTGCGTCGATCGGCGAGCAGTACTTC.

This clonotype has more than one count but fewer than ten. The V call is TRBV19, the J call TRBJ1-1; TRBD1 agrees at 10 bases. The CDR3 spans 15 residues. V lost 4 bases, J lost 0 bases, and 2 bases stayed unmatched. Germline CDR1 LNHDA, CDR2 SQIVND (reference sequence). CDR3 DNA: TGTGCCAGTAGTAGGACAGGGGGGATGAACACTGAAGCTTTCTTT. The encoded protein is CASSRTGGMNTEAFF.

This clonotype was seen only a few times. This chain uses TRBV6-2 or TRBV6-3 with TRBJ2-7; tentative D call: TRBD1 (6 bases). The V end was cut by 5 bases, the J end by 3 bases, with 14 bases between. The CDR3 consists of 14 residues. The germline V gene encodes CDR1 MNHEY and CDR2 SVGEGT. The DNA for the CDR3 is TGTGCCAGCAGTCCCGTCAGGGGTAACTACGAGCAGTACTTC. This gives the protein CASSPVRGNYEQYF.

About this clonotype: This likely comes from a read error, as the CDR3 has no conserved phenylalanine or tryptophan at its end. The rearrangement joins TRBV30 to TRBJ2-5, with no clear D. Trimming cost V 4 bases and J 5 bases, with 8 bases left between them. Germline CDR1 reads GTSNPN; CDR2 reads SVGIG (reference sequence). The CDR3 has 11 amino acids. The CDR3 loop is CAWTLGETQYL. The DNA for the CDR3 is TGTGCCTGGACCTTAGGGGAGACCCAGTACTTA.

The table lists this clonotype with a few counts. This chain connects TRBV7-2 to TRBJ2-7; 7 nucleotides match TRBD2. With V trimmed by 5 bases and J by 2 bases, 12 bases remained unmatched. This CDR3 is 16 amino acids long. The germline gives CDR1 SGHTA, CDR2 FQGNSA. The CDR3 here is CASSKKRDGTTYEQYF. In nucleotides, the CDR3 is TGTGCCAGCAGCAAAAAGCGGGACGGTACCACCTACGAGCAGTACTTC.

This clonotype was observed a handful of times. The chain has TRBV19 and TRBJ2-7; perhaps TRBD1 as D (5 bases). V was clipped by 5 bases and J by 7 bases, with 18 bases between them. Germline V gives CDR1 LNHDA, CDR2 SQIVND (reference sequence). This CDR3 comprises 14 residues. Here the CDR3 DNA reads TGTGCCAGTAGTTCCTCCATACAGGAGTGGGAGCAGTACTTC. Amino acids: CASSSSIQEWEQYF.

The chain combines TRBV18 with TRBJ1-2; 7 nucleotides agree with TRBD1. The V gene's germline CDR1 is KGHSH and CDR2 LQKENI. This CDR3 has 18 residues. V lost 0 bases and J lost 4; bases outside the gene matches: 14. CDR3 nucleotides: TGTGCCAGCTCACCACCTCGGGAGGGGGCCCAGCTGGGCTATGGCTACACCTTC. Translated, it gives CASSPPREGAQLGYGYTF.

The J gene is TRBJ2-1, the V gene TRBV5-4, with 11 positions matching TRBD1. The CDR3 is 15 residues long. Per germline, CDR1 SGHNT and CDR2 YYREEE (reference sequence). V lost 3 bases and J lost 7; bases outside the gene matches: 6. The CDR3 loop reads CASSSGQGAYNEQFF. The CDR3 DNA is TGTGCCAGCAGCTCAGGACAGGGGGCGTATAATGAGCAGTTCTTC.

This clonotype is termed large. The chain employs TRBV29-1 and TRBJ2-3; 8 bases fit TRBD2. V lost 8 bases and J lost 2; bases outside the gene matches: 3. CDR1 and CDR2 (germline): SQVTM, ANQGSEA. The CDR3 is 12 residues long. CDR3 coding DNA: TGCAGCATTAGCGGGGTCACAGATACGCAGTATTTT. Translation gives CSISGVTDTQYF.

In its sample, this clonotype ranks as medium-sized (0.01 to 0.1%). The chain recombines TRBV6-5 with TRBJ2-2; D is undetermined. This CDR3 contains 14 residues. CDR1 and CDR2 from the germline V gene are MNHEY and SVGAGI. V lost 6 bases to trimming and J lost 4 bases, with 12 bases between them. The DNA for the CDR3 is TGTGCCAGCAGGGAACCCATGGCCACCGGGGAGCTGTTTTTT. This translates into CASREPMATGELFF.

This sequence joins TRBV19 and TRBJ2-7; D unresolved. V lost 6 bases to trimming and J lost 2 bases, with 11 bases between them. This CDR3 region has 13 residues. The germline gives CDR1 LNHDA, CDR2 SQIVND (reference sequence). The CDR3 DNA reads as TGTGCCAGTAGCACGGACGGAGCCTACGAGCAGTACTTC. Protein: CASSTDGAYEQYF.

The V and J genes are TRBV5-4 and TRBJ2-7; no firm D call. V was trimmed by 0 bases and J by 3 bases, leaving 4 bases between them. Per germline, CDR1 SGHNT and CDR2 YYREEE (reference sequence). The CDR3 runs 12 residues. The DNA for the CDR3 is TGTGCCAGCAGCTTGGGAAACTACGAGCAGTACTTC. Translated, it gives CASSLGNYEQYF.

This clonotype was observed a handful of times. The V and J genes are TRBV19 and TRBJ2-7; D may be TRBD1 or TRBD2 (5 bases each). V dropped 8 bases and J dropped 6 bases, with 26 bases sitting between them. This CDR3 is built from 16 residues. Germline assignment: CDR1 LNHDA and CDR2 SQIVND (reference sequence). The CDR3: CASSVHQTGQPCEQYF. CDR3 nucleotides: TGTGCCAGTTCGGTTCACCAGACGGGGCAACCGTGCGAGCAGTACTTC. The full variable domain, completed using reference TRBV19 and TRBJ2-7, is DGGITQSPKYLFRKEGQNVTLSCEQNLNHDAMYWYRQDPGQGLRLIYYSQIVNDFQKGDIAEGYSVSREKKESFPLTVTSAQKNPTAFYLCASSVHQTGQPCEQYFGPGTRLTVT.

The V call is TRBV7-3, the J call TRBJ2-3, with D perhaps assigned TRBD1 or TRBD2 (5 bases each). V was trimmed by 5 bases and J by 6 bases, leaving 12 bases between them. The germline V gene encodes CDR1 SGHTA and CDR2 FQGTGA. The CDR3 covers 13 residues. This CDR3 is CASSARGGDTQYF. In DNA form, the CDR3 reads TGTGCCAGCAGCGCAAGGGGCGGGGATACGCAGTATTTT.

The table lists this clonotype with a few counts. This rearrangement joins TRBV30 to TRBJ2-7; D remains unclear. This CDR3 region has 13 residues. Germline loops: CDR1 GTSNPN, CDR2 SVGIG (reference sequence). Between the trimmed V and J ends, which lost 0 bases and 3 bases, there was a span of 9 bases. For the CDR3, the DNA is TGTGCCTGGAGTGTACACCAAGACTACGAGCAGTACTTC. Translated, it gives CAWSVHQDYEQYF.

CDR3 loop: CASRPDSTTDTQYF. Written as DNA, the CDR3 is TGCGCCAGCAGACCCGACAGCACCACAGATACGCAGTATTTT. V usage is TRBV4-1 and J usage is TRBJ2-3; tentatively, D is TRBD1 (5 bases). V was clipped by 6 bases and J by 2 bases, with 12 bases between them. CDR3 length equals 14 residues. In germline, CDR1 is MGHRA, CDR2 YSYEKL.

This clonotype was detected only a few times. The CDR3 spells CASSQYNTGELFF. CDR3 sequence (DNA): TGTGCCAGCAGCCAATACAACACCGGGGAGCTGTTTTTT. The gene calls are TRBV6-1 and TRBJ2-2; no clear D. V was cut by 6 bases and J by 2 bases, with 7 bases left in between. Germline lookup yields CDR1 MNHNS and CDR2 SASEGT. The CDR3 extends over 13 amino acids.

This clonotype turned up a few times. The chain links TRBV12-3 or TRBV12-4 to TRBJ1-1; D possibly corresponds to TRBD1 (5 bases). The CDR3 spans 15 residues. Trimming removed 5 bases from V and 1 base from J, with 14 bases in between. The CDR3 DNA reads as TGTGCCAGCAGTACAGGACCAACAAGGAACACTGAAGCTTTCTTT. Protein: CASSTGPTRNTEAFF.

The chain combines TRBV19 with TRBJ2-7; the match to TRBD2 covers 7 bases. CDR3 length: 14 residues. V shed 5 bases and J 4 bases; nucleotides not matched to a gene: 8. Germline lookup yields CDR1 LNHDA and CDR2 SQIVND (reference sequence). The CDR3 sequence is CASSFDGRTYEQYF. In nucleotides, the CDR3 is TGTGCCAGTAGTTTCGACGGGAGGACGTACGAGCAGTACTTC. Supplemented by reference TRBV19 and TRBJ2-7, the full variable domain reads DGGITQSPKYLFRKEGQNVTLSCEQNLNHDAMYWYRQDPGQGLRLIYYSQIVNDFQKGDIAEGYSVSREKKESFPLTVTSAQKNPTAFYLCASSFDGRTYEQYFGPGTRLTVT.

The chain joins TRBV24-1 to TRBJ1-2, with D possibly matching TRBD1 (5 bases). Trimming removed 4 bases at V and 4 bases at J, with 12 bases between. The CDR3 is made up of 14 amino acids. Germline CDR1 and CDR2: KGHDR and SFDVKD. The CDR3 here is CATSDSDRVYGYTF. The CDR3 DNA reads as TGTGCCACCAGTGACTCCGACAGAGTCTATGGCTACACCTTC.

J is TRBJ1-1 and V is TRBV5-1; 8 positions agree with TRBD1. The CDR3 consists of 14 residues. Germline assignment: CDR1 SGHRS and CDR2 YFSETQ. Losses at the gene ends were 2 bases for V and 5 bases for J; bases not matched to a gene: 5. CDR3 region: CASSLMDRATEAFF. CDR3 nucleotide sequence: TGCGCCAGCAGCTTAATGGACAGGGCGACTGAAGCTTTCTTT.

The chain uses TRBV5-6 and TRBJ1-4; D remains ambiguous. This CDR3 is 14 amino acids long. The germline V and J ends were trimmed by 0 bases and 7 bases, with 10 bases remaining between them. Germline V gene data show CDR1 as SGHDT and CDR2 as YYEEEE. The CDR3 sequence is CASSLGVTIEKLFF. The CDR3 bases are TGTGCCAGCAGCTTGGGGGTGACCATTGAAAAACTGTTTTTT.

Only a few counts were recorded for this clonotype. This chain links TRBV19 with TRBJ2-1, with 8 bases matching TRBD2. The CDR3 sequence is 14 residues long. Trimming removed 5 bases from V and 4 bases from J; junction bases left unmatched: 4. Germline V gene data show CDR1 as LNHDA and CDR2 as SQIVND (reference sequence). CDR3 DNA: TGTGCCAGTAGTGTGGGACTAGAGTACAATGAGCAGTTCTTC. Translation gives CASSVGLEYNEQFF.

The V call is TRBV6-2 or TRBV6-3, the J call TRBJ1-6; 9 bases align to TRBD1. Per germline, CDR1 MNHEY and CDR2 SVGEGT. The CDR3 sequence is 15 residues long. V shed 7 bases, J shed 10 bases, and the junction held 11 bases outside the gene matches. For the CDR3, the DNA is TGTGCCAGCATCCCCGACAGGGGGAAAAGCTCACCCCTCCACTTT. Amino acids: CASIPDRGKSSPLHF.

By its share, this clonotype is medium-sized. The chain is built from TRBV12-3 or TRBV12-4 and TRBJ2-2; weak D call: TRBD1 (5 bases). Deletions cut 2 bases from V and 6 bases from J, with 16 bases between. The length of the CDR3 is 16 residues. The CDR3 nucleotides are TGTGCCAGCAGTTTACAGGGTTTAATCAAATCCGGGGAGCTGTTTTTT. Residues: CASSLQGLIKSGELFF.

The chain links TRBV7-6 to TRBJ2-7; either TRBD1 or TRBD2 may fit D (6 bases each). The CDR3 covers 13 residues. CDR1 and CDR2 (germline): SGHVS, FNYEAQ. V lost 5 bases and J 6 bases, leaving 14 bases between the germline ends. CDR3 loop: CASSQEGEGEQYF. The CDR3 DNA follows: TGTGCCAGCAGCCAGGAGGGGGAAGGCGAGCAGTACTTC.

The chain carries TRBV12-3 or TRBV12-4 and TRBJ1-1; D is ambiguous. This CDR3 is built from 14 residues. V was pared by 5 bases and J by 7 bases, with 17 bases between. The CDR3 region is CASSPSYWRDEAFF. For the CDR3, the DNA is TGTGCCAGCAGTCCGAGTTACTGGAGGGATGAAGCTTTCTTT.

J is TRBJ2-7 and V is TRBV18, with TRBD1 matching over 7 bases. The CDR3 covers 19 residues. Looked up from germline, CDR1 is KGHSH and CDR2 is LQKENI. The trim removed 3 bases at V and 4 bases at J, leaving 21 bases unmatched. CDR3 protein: CASSPGETGVVGNFYEQYF. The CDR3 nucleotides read TGTGCCAGCTCACCCGGCGAAACAGGGGTCGTAGGGAATTTTTACGAGCAGTACTTC.